The 14 T cell receptor beta chains below were found in one sample sequenced in a study of cytomegalovirus exposure and HLA in healthy donors. The PCR used 60 Vbeta and 13 Jbeta primers. The protocol was immunoSEQ multiplex PCR, while the TCRdb copy is restricted to in-frame clones and leaves out a portion. The top ten clones hold around a sixth of a sample with about 200,000 clones, about three quarters of them seen once. The specimen was PBMCs. The receptors were gathered from a man in his forties or fifties in good health and CMV-seronegative.

The chain recombines TRBV4-2 with TRBJ1-1; no clear D. The length of the CDR3 is 15 residues. V was cut by 2 bases and J by 1 base, with 11 bases left in between. Germline-derived CDR1 and CDR2 are LGHNA and YNFKEQ. The CDR3 nucleotides read TGTGCCAGCAGCCAAATACGTGGCCAGAACACTGAAGCTTTCTTT. It specifies CASSQIRGQNTEAFF.

The chain employs TRBV5-4 and TRBJ2-3; D unclear. The V gene lost 4 bases and the J gene lost 2 bases, with 8 bases spanning the gap. The CDR3 contains 13 residues. Germline CDR1 is SGHNT and CDR2 is YYREEE (reference sequence). CDR3 sequence: CASSPLITDTQYF. DNA of the CDR3: TGTGCCAGCAGCCCTTTAATCACAGATACGCAGTATTTT.

This chain connects TRBV7-9 to TRBJ2-1; 7 bases fit TRBD2. Trimming removed 4 bases from V and 5 bases from J; junction bases left unmatched: 14. This CDR3 comprises 17 residues. CDR1 is SEHNR, CDR2 FQNEAQ, per germline (reference sequence). DNA of the CDR3: TGTGCCAGCAGCTCAAGAGGACTAGTCCCGTTCAACAATGAGCAGTTCTTC. Protein sequence: CASSSRGLVPFNNEQFF. Looking up the rest from reference TRBV7-9 and TRBJ2-1 gives the full variable domain: DTGVSQNPRHKITKRGQNVTFRCDPISEHNRLYWYRQTLGQGPEFLTYFQNEAQLEKSRLLSDRFSAERPKGSFSTLEIQRTEQGDSAMYLCASSSRGLVPFNNEQFFGPGTRLTVL.

Notes on this clone: An end of the junction differs from the germline gene, which may be a read error. The chain uses TRBV7-9 and TRBJ1-1; no firm D call. The CDR3 runs 17 residues. Germline CDR1 SEHNR, CDR2 FQNEAQ (reference sequence). The CDR3: CSSRFPKTQTFGTEAFF. Here the CDR3 DNA reads TGTTCCAGCCGTTTTCCCAAGACACAAACTTTCGGCACTGAAGCTTTCTTT. The entire variable domain, with the rest obtained from reference TRBV7-9 and TRBJ1-1, is as follows: DTGVSQNPRHKITKRGQNVTFRCDPISEHNRLYWYRQTLGQGPEFLTYFQNEAQLEKSRLLSDRFSAERPKGSFSTLEIQRTEQGDSAMYLCSSRFPKTQTFGTEAFFGQGTRLTVV.

There are a few counts of this clone. J is TRBJ2-7 and V is TRBV7-9, with D possibly TRBD2 on 6 matching bases. Trimming took 3 bases from V and 3 from J, leaving 9 bases between them. The CDR3 contains 13 residues. CDR1 and CDR2 (germline): SEHNR, FQNEAQ (reference sequence). The CDR3, as DNA: TGTGCCAGCAGCTTTGGGACTGACTACGAGCAGTACTTC. This sequence encodes CASSFGTDYEQYF.

The chain carries TRBV28 and TRBJ1-4; D is unclear. Germline-derived CDR1 and CDR2 are MDHEN and SYDVKM. The V end was cut by 5 bases, the J end by 8 bases, with 15 bases between. There are 14 residues in the CDR3. The CDR3 coding sequence is TGTGCCAGCAGTCCCCAGGCCCCGGGGGAAAAACTGTTTTTT. It yields the protein CASSPQAPGEKLFF.

The chain is built from TRBV7-7 and TRBJ2-5, with 8 nucleotides matching TRBD1. Germline CDR1 and CDR2: SSHAT and FNYEAQ (reference sequence). The CDR3 runs to 17 residues. V lost 0 bases, J lost 4 bases, and 10 bases stayed unmatched. The CDR3 sequence is CASSLALGGRGRETQYF. In DNA, the CDR3 is TGTGCCAGCAGCTTAGCGCTCGGGGGCAGGGGGCGAGAGACCCAGTACTTC.

This chain connects TRBV20-1 to TRBJ2-7; a weak D match, TRBD1 (5 bases). Trimming cost V 6 bases and J 9 bases, with 15 bases left between them. This CDR3 has 11 residues. Germline V gene lookup returns CDR1 DFQATT and CDR2 SNEGSKA (reference sequence). The CDR3 loop is CSASSGWPQYF. CDR3 sequence (DNA): TGCAGTGCCTCATCAGGGTGGCCGCAGTACTTC.

The gene calls are TRBV11-2 and TRBJ2-7; TRBD1 might be the D (6 bases). The CDR3 has 14 residues. V lost 6 bases and J lost 12, with 24 bases in between. Germline V gene sequence: CDR1 SGHAT, CDR2 FQNNGV. The CDR3 sequence is CASSRGQSLGTRYF. The CDR3 DNA sequence: TGTGCCAGCAGTCGCGGACAGTCGTTGGGGACAAGGTACTTC.

V is TRBV6-6 and J is TRBJ2-1; 8 bases are a match to TRBD2. V lost 4 bases, J lost 6 bases, and 2 bases stayed unmatched. The CDR3 covers 13 residues. CDR1 and CDR2 from the germline V gene are MNHNY and SVGAGI (reference sequence). CDR3 bases: TGTGCCAGCAGTTTCGGGGGGGCCAATGAGCAGTTCTTC. This translates into CASSFGGANEQFF.

The gene calls are TRBV1 and TRBJ2-5; TRBD2 is the table's D call, not checked against the DNA. TRBV1 represents a pseudogene. The CDR3 contains 16 residues. CDR3 residues: CTSSQPGLGGKETQYF. The CDR3 DNA sequence: TGCACCAGCAGCCAACCGGGACTAGGGGGTAAAGAGACCCAGTACTTC.

The chain links TRBV19 to TRBJ1-5, with 11 bases fitting TRBD1. CDR1 and CDR2 (germline): LNHDA, SQIVND (reference sequence). V lost 8 bases to trimming and J lost 6 bases; unmatched junction nucleotides: 3. The CDR3 is 13 amino acids. Written as DNA, the CDR3 is TGTGCCAGTGGGGGGACAGGGGGTCAGCCCCAGCATTTT. Translated: CASGGTGGQPQHF.

This chain connects TRBV19 to TRBJ1-4; D gene ambiguous. Trimming took off 2 bases at V and 4 bases at J, with 5 bases between the two ends. Per germline, CDR1 LNHDA and CDR2 SQIVND (reference sequence). The CDR3 has 13 amino acids. As DNA, the CDR3 is TGTGCCAGTAGTATAAGCGGTAATGAAAAACTGTTTTTT. It yields the protein CASSISGNEKLFF. Complete variable domain (other parts from reference TRBV19 and TRBJ1-4): DGGITQSPKYLFRKEGQNVTLSCEQNLNHDAMYWYRQDPGQGLRLIYYSQIVNDFQKGDIAEGYSVSREKKESFPLTVTSAQKNPTAFYLCASSISGNEKLFFGSGTQLSVL.

V is TRBV11-2 and J is TRBJ2-7, with TRBD1 matching 8 bases. Trimming took 5 bases from V and 2 from J; bases not matched to a gene: 2. Per germline, CDR1 SGHAT and CDR2 FQNNGV. The CDR3 spans 13 residues. In nucleotides, the CDR3 is TGTGCCAGCAGCGCGGGACAGGCCTACGAGCAGTACTTC. It codes for CASSAGQAYEQYF.